This TCR beta chain is drawn from a study of T-cell memory formation after mild COVID-19. Study summary: Largely, TCR clusters stayed within a single donor. General study results and limits: Memory from before infection featured some responding clones, which suggests cross-reactive memory joined. Among contracting clones, CD4+ were mainly CM/EM and CD8+ enriched in EMRA.

The V and J ends lost 10 bases and 4 bases, in that order; junction bases with no gene match: 20. This CDR3 comprises 17 residues. Germline lookup yields CDR1 MDHEN and CDR2 SYDVKM. UMIs and sample barcodes were carried by the TCR alpha and TCR beta cDNA libraries that 5'RACE produced using constant-segment primers. One entry per CDR3 protein results from TCRdb running MiXCR on the 5' RACE reads. This table holds roughly 190,000 distinct CDR3 sequences, over 9.5% found once. This clonotype was detected a few times. The antigen is undetermined. Sequences were obtained from PBMCs or a T cell subset sorted from them (not recorded which). The source is a man younger than 35 who had mild COVID-19 (a few samples of this study predate the infection). Cell type and time point are not known. The rearrangement joins TRBV28 to TRBJ1-2, with 8 bases matching TRBD1. For the CDR3, the DNA is TGTGCCACTGGAAGGGGACAGGCACTTCTCGACCTCTATGGCTACACCTTC. As protein: CATGRGQALLDLYGYTF.